Detailed here is one T cell receptor (beta chain). These data originate in a study of blood T cell repertoires in COVID-19. For the study at large: Collection of acute and convalescent COVID-19 samples took place in the United States, Italy and Spain. T cells, B-cell-depleted T cells, or PBMCs supplied cDNA or gDNA.

In the study's own analysis: Reference gene primers were amplified, and this amplification served to estimate nucleated cell counts. TCRdb's table, derived via immunoSEQ multiplex PCR, lists solely in-frame clones and lacks some. The V and J calls and the clone size are those of that table, but D and trimming were determined from the DNA. The table lists about 360,000 clones, about 80% of them singletons. In germline, CDR1 is MNHNS, CDR2 SASEGT. The CDR3 is made up of 13 amino acids. The J segment lost 4 bases and the V segment lost 6 bases, leaving 3 bases of the junction unmatched. The sample comprised peripheral blood. The chain joins TRBV6-1 to TRBJ2-1; 7 bases are a match to TRBD1. This TCR derives from a human donor with acute or convalescent COVID-19. The donor label of this sample is uncertain. In nucleotides, the CDR3 is TGTGCCAGCAGAGGGACAGTTTACAATGAGCAGTTCTTC. Protein product: CASRGTVYNEQFF.